This is a list of T cell receptor beta chains from one sample in a study of blood T cell repertoires in COVID-19. Produced via immunoSEQ multiplex PCR; TCRdb's table is partial and in-frame only. The sample consists of 130,000 or so clones, roughly 86% of them appearing once. The sequencing input was peripheral blood. The receptor source for this set is a woman in her seventies with COVID-19, enrolled during active disease. The CDR3 runs from the conserved cysteine through the conserved F or W.

j_gene | v_gene | CDR3aa
TRBJ1-4 | TRBV6-1 | CASSELAGNEKLFF
TRBJ1-5 | TRBV30 | CAWTLLCWTGGGSNQPQHF
TRBJ1-4 | TRBV29-1 | CSVVGGREKLFF
TRBJ2-7 | TRBV4-2 | CASSQDRDRAYEQYF
TRBJ1-5 | TRBV14 | CASSSGKGLGQPQHF
TRBJ2-2 | TRBV11-3 | CASSKQVGAPDGELFF
TRBJ2-5 | TRBV29-1 | CSVGHRDQETQYF
TRBJ2-3 | TRBV10-3 | CAIRDGTQSTDTQYF
TRBJ1-4 | TRBV5-1 | CASSSSGEKLFF
TRBJ2-2 | TRBV5-1 | CASSARLAANTGELFF
TRBJ1-6 | TRBV7-9 | CASSPREISPLHF
TRBJ1-1 | TRBV10-3 | CAISERQNTEAFF
TRBJ1-5 | TRBV6-6 | CASSYRGGDSNQPQHF
TRBJ1-2 | TRBV15 | CATSMRQGPNYGYTF
TRBJ1-6 | TRBV11-2 | CASSLDRAYNSPLHF
TRBJ1-2 | TRBV4-2 | CASSHVLTEGGYTF
TRBJ1-1 | TRBV6-5 | CASGSTVNTEAFF
TRBJ2-1 | TRBV5-1 | CASSLGQYNEQFF
TRBJ2-1 | TRBV24-1 | CATSDRSWLEQFF
TRBJ2-5 | TRBV19 | CASRTTSGAETQYF
TRBJ2-7 | TRBV6-5 | CASSKLGQARDEQYF
TRBJ2-5 | TRBV5-6 | CASSLGSGSQETQYF
TRBJ2-3 | TRBV9 | CASSVGTSGGAVTDTQYF
TRBJ1-6 | TRBV20-1 | CSASYQGNSPLHF
TRBJ1-1 | TRBV2 | CASNLGAFTEAFF